This paragraph reports one T cell receptor (beta chain). Losses at the gene ends were 5 bases for V and 7 bases for J; bases not matched to a gene: 8. The CDR3 has 15 amino acids. CDR1 is LGHNA, CDR2 YNFKEQ, per germline. The source of the sample is a study of T cells after yellow fever vaccination. TCRdb re-called the 5' RACE reads through MiXCR, storing one row per CDR3 protein. The table shows 450,000 to 550,000 distinct CDR3 sequences, with 21% occurring only once. The chain couples TRBV4-2 to TRBJ2-1; 10 bases are a match to TRBD2. The material was PBMCs, obtained roughly 20 days after the first yellow fever vaccination. This TCR came from a man between 18 and 35 years old who received the YFV17D yellow fever vaccine. This CDR3 is CASSSGVAGGNEQFF. The CDR3 DNA reads TGTGCCAGCAGCTCAGGCGTAGCGGGGGGAAATGAGCAGTTCTTC.